This T cell receptor (beta chain) was recovered during a study of control samples from healthy donors and cancer patients (dated by TCRdb to the early 2020s). According to the germline V gene (reference sequence), CDR1 reads SGHKS and CDR2 reads YYEKEE. The CDR3 goes from the cysteine to the phenylalanine over 16 residues. Only the CDR3 DNA is retained, 48 bases long and in frame from the first base. The V and J ends are trimmed by 1 base and 4 bases, leaving 14 bases between them. Libraries came from the immunoSEQ multiplex PCR assay. TCRdb took this table from immuneACCESS and kept in-frame rearrangements with V and J called. Such tables lack part of the clones; where checked against another copy, unresolved V genes explain under half of the gap, and the rest is unexplained. The table for this sample lists about 110,000 clones; 80% to 90% of them were counted only once. The leading ten clones occupy approximately 15% of the sample.

With regard to this clone: The antigen it binds to is not known. No qualities accompany the bases; no much larger clone lies one base away.

Sequencing input: blood. The sequence is built from TRBV5-5 and TRBJ2-2; the D gene is perhaps TRBD1 or TRBD2, each of them matching over 7 bases. The source is a woman in her 50s in good health. The sequence in DNA is TGTGCCAGCAGCTTGAGGCCAGGGGGGGGCACCGGGGAGCTGTTTTTT. This is translated as CASSLRPGGGTGELFF.